This TCR beta chain was captured in a study of blood T cell repertoires in COVID-19. In the study overall: Material from acute and convalescent COVID-19 was sourced from the United States, Italy and Spain. PBMCs, B-cell-depleted T cells, or T cells provided the cDNA or gDNA that made up the material.

Germline lookup yields CDR1 SGHRS and CDR2 YFSETQ. Losses at the gene ends were 4 bases for V and 6 bases for J; bases not matched to a gene: 4. CDR3 length equals 13 residues. Per the original data handling: It was from reference gene primer amplification that nucleated cell counts were estimated. This table comes from immunoSEQ multiplex PCR, and its TCRdb copy is limited to in-frame clones, with some not included. The V and J calls and clone size come from that table; D and trimming were worked out from the DNA. The repertoire holds under 200,000 clones, about 83% seen once, with approximately 8% in the top ten.

This TCR was recovered from a man between 60 and 75 years old with acute or convalescent COVID-19. Specimen: peripheral blood. This rearrangement joins TRBV5-1 to TRBJ2-1, with TRBD1 identical over 7 bases. The CDR3 DNA reads TGCGCCAGCAGCATGGGACAGACCAATGAGCAGTTCTTC. Translating gives CASSMGQTNEQFF.